This T cell receptor (beta chain) was profiled in a study of CD8+CD57+ T cells in acquired aplastic anemia. The overall study: Mean yield of DNA from sorted CD4+ and CD8+ cells was 3 to 3.5 ug.

The sample holds a few counts of this clonotype. What it recognizes is unknown. A much larger clone lies one base from this, so it may be a read error. Notes on the study in general: Patient and control CD8+ Simpson's diversity was not significantly different. There were fewer than 35 CD8+ CDR3 sequences that occurred in both patients and controls.

Germline CDR1 reads SGHRS; CDR2 reads YFSETQ. Trimming took 0 bases from V and 6 from J; bases not matched to a gene: 5. There are 14 residues in the CDR3. TCR beta VDJ and CDR3 profiles were obtained from a genomic DNA template. TCRdb passed the reads through MiXCR, listing each CDR3 protein once. Found here are around 180,000 distinct CDR3 sequences, 55% to 75% of them singletons; the top ten hold 45%. The sequenced sample consisted of sorted CD4+, CD8+, or CD8+CD57+ T cells (not recorded which) from PBMCs. The TCR comes from a human donor in good health. V usage is TRBV5-1 and J usage is TRBJ2-7; TRBD1 matches 8 bases. CDR3 coding DNA: TGCGCCAGCAGCTTGGGGCAGGGGGCGAGCGAGCAGTACTTC. As protein: CASSLGQGASEQYF.